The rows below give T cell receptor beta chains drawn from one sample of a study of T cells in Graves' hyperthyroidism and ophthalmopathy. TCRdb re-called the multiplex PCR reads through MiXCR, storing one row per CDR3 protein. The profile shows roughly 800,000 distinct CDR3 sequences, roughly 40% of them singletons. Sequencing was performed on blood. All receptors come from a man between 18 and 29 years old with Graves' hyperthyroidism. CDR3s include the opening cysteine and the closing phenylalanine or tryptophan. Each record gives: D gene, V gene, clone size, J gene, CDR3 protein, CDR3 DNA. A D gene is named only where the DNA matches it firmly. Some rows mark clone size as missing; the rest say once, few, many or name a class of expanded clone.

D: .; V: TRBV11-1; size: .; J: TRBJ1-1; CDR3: CASGNPPDGNTEAFF; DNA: TGTGCCAGCGGCAACCCTCCGGACGGGAACACTGAAGCTTTCTTT
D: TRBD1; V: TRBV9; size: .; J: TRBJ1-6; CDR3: CASSLSGQDNSPLHF; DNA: TGTGCCAGCAGCTTATCGGGACAGGATAATTCACCCCTCCACTTT
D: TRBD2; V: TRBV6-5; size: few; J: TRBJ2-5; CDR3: CASSSGTSGGAIETQYF; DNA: TGTGCCAGCAGTTCCGGGACTAGCGGGGGGGCCATAGAGACCCAGTACTTC
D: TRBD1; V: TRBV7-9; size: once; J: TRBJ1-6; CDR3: CASRGTGGYSPLHF; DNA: TGTGCCAGCAGGGGAACAGGGGGTTATTCACCCCTCCACTTT
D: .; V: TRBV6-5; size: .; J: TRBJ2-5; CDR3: CASSPPQGKETQYF; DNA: TGTGCCAGCAGTCCTCCACAGGGAAAGGAGACCCAGTACTTC
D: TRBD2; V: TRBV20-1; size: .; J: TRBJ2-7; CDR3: CSATGVRDYEEQYF; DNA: TGCAGTGCTACCGGAGTAAGGGACTACGAGGAGCAGTACTTC
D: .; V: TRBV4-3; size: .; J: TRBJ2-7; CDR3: CASSQESVSAYEQYF; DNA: TGCGCCAGCAGCCAAGAGTCGGTTAGCGCCTACGAGCAGTACTTC
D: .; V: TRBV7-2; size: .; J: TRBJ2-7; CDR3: CASSLGFERASYEQYF; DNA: TGTGCCAGCAGCTTAGGGTTCGAGCGGGCCAGTTACGAGCAGTACTTC
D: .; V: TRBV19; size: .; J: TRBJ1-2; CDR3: CASSAVMQQGSPYGYTF; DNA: TGTGCCAGCAGCGCCGTCATGCAGCAGGGGAGTCCCTATGGCTACACCTTC
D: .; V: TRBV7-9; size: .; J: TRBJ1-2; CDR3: CASSRDPVPLGYTF; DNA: TGTGCCAGCAGCCGGGACCCGGTTCCATTAGGCTACACCTTC
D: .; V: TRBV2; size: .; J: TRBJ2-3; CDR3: CASSGDRITDTQYF; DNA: TGTGCCAGCAGTGGGGATCGCATCACAGATACGCAGTATTTT
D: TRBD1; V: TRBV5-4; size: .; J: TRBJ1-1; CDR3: CASSLADRGDEAFF; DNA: TGCGCCAGCAGCTTGGCCGACAGGGGAGACGAAGCTTTCTTT
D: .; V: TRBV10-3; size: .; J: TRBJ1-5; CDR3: CATLPNTGEPQHF; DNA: TGTGCCACCTTACCAAATACGGGGGAACCCCAGCATTTT
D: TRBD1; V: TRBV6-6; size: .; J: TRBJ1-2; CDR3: CASTKGTASGYTF; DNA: TGTGCCAGCACCAAGGGGACAGCGAGTGGCTACACCTTC
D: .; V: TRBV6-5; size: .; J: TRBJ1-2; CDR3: CASSPGTANGYTF; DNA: TGTGCCAGCAGTCCTGGGACCGCAAATGGCTACACCTTC
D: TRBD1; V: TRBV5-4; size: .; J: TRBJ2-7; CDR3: CASTRQGAAPKQYF; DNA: TGTGCCAGCACTCGACAGGGGGCCGCCCCCAAGCAGTACTTC
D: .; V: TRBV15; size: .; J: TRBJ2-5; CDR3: CAASSEVATQETQYF; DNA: TGTGCCGCCAGCAGTGAGGTGGCTACCCAAGAGACCCAGTACTTC
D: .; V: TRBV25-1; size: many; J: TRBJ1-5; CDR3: CASGQGDSNQPQHF; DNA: TGTGCCAGCGGGCAGGGAGACAGCAATCAGCCCCAGCATTTT
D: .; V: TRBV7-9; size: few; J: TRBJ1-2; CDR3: CASSPEAVDGYTF; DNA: TGTGCCAGCAGCCCGGAGGCGGTGGATGGCTACACCTTC
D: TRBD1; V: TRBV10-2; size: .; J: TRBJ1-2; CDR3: CASSEPGQGNYGYTF; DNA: TGCGCCAGCAGTGAGCCGGGACAGGGGAACTATGGCTACACCTTC
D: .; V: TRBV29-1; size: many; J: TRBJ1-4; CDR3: CSVQTGDYEKLFF; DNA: TGCAGCGTTCAGACGGGGGACTATGAAAAACTGTTTTTT
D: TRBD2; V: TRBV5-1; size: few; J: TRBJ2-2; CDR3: CASSPSGSGIITGELFF; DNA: TGCGCCAGCAGCCCTTCGGGTAGCGGGATCATCACCGGGGAGCTGTTTTTT
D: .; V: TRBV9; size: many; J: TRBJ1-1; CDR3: CASSMAGNTEAFF; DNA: TGTGCCAGCAGCATGGCAGGGAACACTGAAGCTTTCTTT
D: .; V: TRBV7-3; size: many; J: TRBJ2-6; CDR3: CASNRAFSGANVLTF; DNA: TGTGCCAGCAACCGAGCCTTCTCTGGGGCCAACGTCCTGACTTTC
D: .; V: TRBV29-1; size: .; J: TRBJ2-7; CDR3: CSVAKTRKRYEQYF; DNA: TGCAGCGTCGCTAAAACCCGGAAACGCTACGAGCAGTACTTC
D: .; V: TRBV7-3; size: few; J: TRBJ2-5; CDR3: CASSLGGARVQETQYF; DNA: TGTGCCAGCAGCTTAGGGGGGGCTAGGGTCCAAGAGACCCAGTACTTC
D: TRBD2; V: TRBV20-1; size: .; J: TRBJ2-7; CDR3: CSARNPGLGPYEQYF; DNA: TGCAGTGCTAGAAATCCGGGACTAGGGCCATACGAGCAGTACTTC
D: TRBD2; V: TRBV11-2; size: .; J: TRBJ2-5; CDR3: CASSLVGTSGGSPQETQYF; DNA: TGTGCCAGCAGCTTAGTAGGGACTAGCGGGGGGTCCCCCCAAGAGACCCAGTACTTC
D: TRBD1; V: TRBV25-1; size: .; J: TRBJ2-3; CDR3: CASKTGTATDTQYF; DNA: TGTGCCAGCAAGACCGGGACAGCCACAGATACGCAGTATTTT
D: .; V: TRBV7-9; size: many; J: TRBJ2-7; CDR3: CASSGGQGDYEQYF; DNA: TGTGCCAGCAGCGGTGGGCAGGGTGACTACGAGCAGTACTTC
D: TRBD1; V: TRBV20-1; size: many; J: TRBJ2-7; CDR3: CSATQDRVAYEQYF; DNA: TGCAGTGCCACCCAGGACAGGGTGGCCTACGAGCAGTACTTC
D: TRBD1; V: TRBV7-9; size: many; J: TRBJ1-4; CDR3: CASSFLGQGGEKLFF; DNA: TGTGCCAGCAGCTTTTTGGGACAGGGAGGTGAAAAACTGTTTTTT
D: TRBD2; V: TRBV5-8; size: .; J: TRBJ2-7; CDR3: CASNPNGRAHEQYF; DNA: TGTGCCAGCAACCCTAACGGGAGGGCCCACGAGCAGTACTTC
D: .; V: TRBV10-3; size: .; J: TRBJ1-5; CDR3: CAISASHSANNQPQHF; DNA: TGTGCCATCAGTGCTAGTCACTCAGCTAACAATCAGCCCCAGCATTTT
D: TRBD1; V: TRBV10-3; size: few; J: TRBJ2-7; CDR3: CAIGSVPFGTGGYEQYF; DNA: TGTGCCATCGGATCGGTACCTTTTGGGACAGGGGGTTACGAGCAGTACTTC
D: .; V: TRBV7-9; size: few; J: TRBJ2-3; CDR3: CASSLMGSSTDTQYF; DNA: TGTGCCAGCAGCTTGATGGGTTCTAGCACAGATACGCAGTATTTT
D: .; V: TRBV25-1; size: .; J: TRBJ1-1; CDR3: CASSSQNLRVRNTEAFF; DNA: TGTGCCAGCAGTTCCCAAAACCTCAGGGTTAGGAACACTGAAGCTTTCTTT
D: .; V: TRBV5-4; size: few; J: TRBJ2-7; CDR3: CASSQTTDGTYEQYF; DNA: TGCGCCAGCAGCCAAACGACGGACGGAACCTACGAGCAGTACTTC
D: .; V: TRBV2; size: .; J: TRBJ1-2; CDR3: CASSLRRYGYTF; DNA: TGTGCCAGCAGCCTGAGGAGATATGGCTACACCTTC
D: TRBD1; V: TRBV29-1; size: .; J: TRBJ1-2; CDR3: CSVGDSRRGYTF; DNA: TGCAGCGTTGGGGACAGTCGGCGGGGCTACACCTTC